The 14 T cell receptor beta chains below come from one sample, sequenced in a study of regulatory T cells in long-lasting Graves disease. For TCR beta, libraries came from iRepertoire HTBI primers and Arm-PCR of CDR3 regions. In TCRdb, the multiplex PCR reads were re-called with MiXCR into one record per CDR3 protein. In the table there are 400,000 to 550,000 distinct CDR3 sequences, about 15% of which are singletons. Described time point: newly diagnosed GD, antithyroid drugs for less than 3 months. With RNA extracted from PBMCs as input, the TCR library was made. The data also belong to a second study, concerning T cells in Graves' hyperthyroidism and ophthalmopathy.

The sequencing used peripheral blood mononuclear cells (PBMCs), collected at new diagnosis, from a patient treated with antithyroid drugs. All receptors come from a woman younger than 35 with Graves disease.

CDR3 protein: CASSLVFYPGQETQYF. In nucleotides, the CDR3 is TGTGCCAGCAGCTTGGTGTTTTACCCCGGACAAGAGACCCAGTACTTC. The chain has TRBV5-5 and TRBJ2-5; D remains ambiguous. Trimming removed 0 bases at V and 2 bases at J, with 14 bases between. The CDR3 spans 16 residues. The germline gives CDR1 SGHKS, CDR2 YYEKEE (reference sequence).

This clonotype turned up a few times. V usage is TRBV7-3 and J usage is TRBJ2-7; 10 bases map to TRBD2. CDR3 length equals 15 residues. With 5 bases clipped from V and 6 bases from J, the junction kept 10 bases outside the gene matches. Germline loops: CDR1 SGHTA, CDR2 FQGTGA. In DNA form, the CDR3 reads TGTGCCAGCAGCGCTAGCGGGAGTCACCTTTCCGAGCAGTACTTC. Residues: CASSASGSHLSEQYF.

This clonotype was picked up many times. V is TRBV3-1 and J is TRBJ2-7, with 9 nucleotides matching TRBD1. The length of the CDR3 is 16 residues. The V gene end was trimmed by 0 bases and the J gene end by 0 bases; junction bases not matched to a gene: 3. CDR1 LGHDT and CDR2 YNNKEL come from the germline V gene (reference sequence). CDR3 in amino acids: CASSQDRTGASYEQYF. In DNA form, the CDR3 reads TGTGCCAGCAGCCAAGATAGGACAGGGGCCTCCTACGAGCAGTACTTC.

This clonotype was counted a few times. Given a much more abundant clone one base away, this may be a read error. V and J are TRBV28 and TRBJ1-2; D call uncertain. The CDR3 covers 12 residues. Germline V lookup: CDR1 MDHEN, CDR2 SYDVKM. Trimming removed 10 bases at V and 7 bases at J, with 16 bases between. CDR3 sequence reads: CATPPAKSGYTF. DNA of the CDR3: TGTGCCACCCCTCCGGCGAAGAGTGGCTACACCTTC.

This clonotype was picked up many times. The V gene is TRBV6-1, the J gene TRBJ2-1, with 7 bases that match TRBD1. CDR1 MNHNS and CDR2 SASEGT come from the germline V gene. After removal of 5 bases from V and 13 bases from J, the junction contained 17 bases not matched to a gene. The CDR3 extends over 15 amino acids. The CDR3 loop reads CASSPDRVMEAGQFF. The CDR3 coding sequence is TGTGCCAGCAGTCCCGACAGGGTAATGGAGGCCGGACAGTTCTTC.

In its sample, this clonotype was seen many times. The chain couples TRBV6-2 or TRBV6-3 to TRBJ2-1; 11 bases match TRBD2. Per germline, CDR1 MNHEY and CDR2 SVGEGT. CDR3 size: 16 residues. After removal of 7 bases from V and 6 bases from J, the junction contained 11 bases not matched to a gene. The CDR3 region has the DNA TGTGCCAGCACTACCGAATCCGGGACTAGCGGCAATGAGCAGTTCTTC. Its protein is CASTTESGTSGNEQFF.

V gene TRBV6-2 or TRBV6-3 combines with J gene TRBJ2-1; no firm D call. V was trimmed by 5 bases and J by 7 bases, leaving 21 bases between them. Germline assignment: CDR1 MNHEY and CDR2 SVGEGT. CDR3 length: 16 amino acids. The CDR3 spells CASSEFSGLGWNEQFF. The CDR3 nucleotides read TGTGCCAGCAGTGAATTTTCAGGCCTAGGATGGAATGAGCAGTTCTTC.

This clonotype has at least ten counts. The V gene is TRBV18, the J gene TRBJ2-7, with D possibly called TRBD1 or TRBD2 (5 bases each). V lost 3 bases, J lost 2 bases, and 8 bases lay in between. Germline CDR1 reads KGHSH; CDR2 reads LQKENI. The CDR3 has 13 residues. CDR3 in amino acids: CASSPVGPYEQYF. The DNA for the CDR3 is TGTGCCAGCTCACCGGTGGGACCCTACGAGCAGTACTTC. The full variable domain, in which reference TRBV18 and TRBJ2-7 provide the parts outside the CDR3, is NAGVMQNPRHLVRRRGQEARLRCSPMKGHSHVYWYRQLPEEGLKFMVYLQKENIIDESGMPKERFSAEFPKEGPSILRIQQVVRGDSAAYFCASSPVGPYEQYFGPGTRLTVT.

In its sample, this clonotype was seen a few times. This chain connects TRBV24-1 to TRBJ2-1, with D perhaps TRBD2 (5 bases). With 1 base removed from V and 8 bases from J, the gap between germline ends came to 11 bases. Germline CDR1 reads KGHDR; CDR2 reads SFDVKD. CDR3 length equals 14 residues. The CDR3 loop reads CATSDFEGWDEQFF. CDR3 nucleotide sequence: TGTGCCACCAGTGATTTTGAGGGTTGGGATGAGCAGTTCTTC.

This clonotype was recorded a few times. The CDR3 nucleotides read TGTGCCAGCAGCCAGGGGACGTACTATGGCTACACCTTC. Translating gives CASSQGTYYGYTF. The chain is built from TRBV27 and TRBJ1-2; D is perhaps TRBD1 (6 bases). V was trimmed by 6 bases and J by 3 bases, leaving 11 bases between them. The germline CDR1 and CDR2 sequences are MNHEY and SMNVEV (reference sequence). This CDR3 comprises 13 residues.

The rearrangement links TRBV30 to TRBJ1-4; perhaps TRBD1 as D (6 bases). The V gene's germline CDR1 is GTSNPN and CDR2 SVGIG (reference sequence). Trimming stripped 1 base from V and 7 bases from J, with 13 bases between. The CDR3 spans 14 residues. In DNA form, the CDR3 reads TGTGCCTGGAGTGGTGGGGGGCGGTCTGAAAAACTGTTTTTT. Translated: CAWSGGGRSEKLFF.

This clonotype has only one observation. The V gene is TRBV28, the J gene TRBJ2-5; 10 positions match TRBD1. V was clipped by 4 bases and J by 0 bases; unmatched bases: 8. This CDR3 has 17 residues. The germline V gene has CDR1 MDHEN and CDR2 SYDVKM. CDR3 in DNA: TGTGCCAGCAGTTGGCTCGACAGGGGGCGGTACCAAGAGACCCAGTACTTC. This gives the protein CASSWLDRGRYQETQYF. The full variable domain, in which reference TRBV28 and TRBJ2-5 provide the parts outside the CDR3, is DVKVTQSSRYLVKRTGEKVFLECVQDMDHENMFWYRQDPGLGLRLIYFSYDVKMKEKGDIPEGYSVSREKKERFSLILESASTNQTSMYLCASSWLDRGRYQETQYFGPGTRLLVL.

This clonotype was picked up many times. This sequence joins TRBV20-1 and TRBJ2-3, with 12 nucleotides matching TRBD1. Germline CDR1 is DFQATT and CDR2 is SNEGSKA (reference sequence). The CDR3 is 13 amino acids. The junction had 10 bases not matched to a gene; V was cut back by 6 bases and J by 12 bases. The DNA for the CDR3 is TGCAGTGCCCCCGGGACAGGGGGCCCACGACAGTATTTT. It yields the protein CSAPGTGGPRQYF.

This clonotype was seen many times. J is TRBJ2-5 and V is TRBV27, with 9 bases lining up with TRBD2. V was clipped by 2 bases and J by 0 bases; unmatched bases: 4. The length of the CDR3 is 16 residues. The germline V gene has CDR1 MNHEY and CDR2 SMNVEV (reference sequence). CDR3 region: CASSLLWTSDQETQYF. As DNA, the CDR3 is TGTGCCAGCAGTTTACTTTGGACTAGCGACCAAGAGACCCAGTACTTC.